Following are 2 T cell receptor beta chains from one sample sequenced in a study of blood T cell repertoires in COVID-19. Profiling relied on immunoSEQ multiplex PCR, and the TCRdb table lists in-frame clones only, not all of them. Of about 360,000 clones listed, roughly 90% were seen once; the top ten hold 7.1%. Sequenced input: peripheral blood. Receptor source: an older woman with COVID-19, enrolled during active disease.

The chain carries TRBV7-2 and TRBJ2-1; 8 bases are a match to TRBD2. The ends lost 4 bases at V and 3 bases at J; junction bases unmatched: 5. The CDR3 spans 15 residues. Germline loops: CDR1 SGHTA, CDR2 FQGNSA. The DNA of the CDR3 is TGTGCCAGCAGCTACGGGACTAGGAGCTACAATGAGCAGTTCTTC. This sequence encodes CASSYGTRSYNEQFF.

This sequence joins TRBV5-1 and TRBJ1-2; TRBD1 might be the D (5 bases). Germline values: CDR1 SGHRS, CDR2 YFSETQ. This CDR3 spans 13 amino acids. With 1 base removed from V and 8 bases from J, the gap between germline ends came to 12 bases. The CDR3 sequence: CASSLSGLEGYTF. DNA of the CDR3: TGCGCCAGCAGCTTGTCGGGACTAGAGGGCTACACCTTC.